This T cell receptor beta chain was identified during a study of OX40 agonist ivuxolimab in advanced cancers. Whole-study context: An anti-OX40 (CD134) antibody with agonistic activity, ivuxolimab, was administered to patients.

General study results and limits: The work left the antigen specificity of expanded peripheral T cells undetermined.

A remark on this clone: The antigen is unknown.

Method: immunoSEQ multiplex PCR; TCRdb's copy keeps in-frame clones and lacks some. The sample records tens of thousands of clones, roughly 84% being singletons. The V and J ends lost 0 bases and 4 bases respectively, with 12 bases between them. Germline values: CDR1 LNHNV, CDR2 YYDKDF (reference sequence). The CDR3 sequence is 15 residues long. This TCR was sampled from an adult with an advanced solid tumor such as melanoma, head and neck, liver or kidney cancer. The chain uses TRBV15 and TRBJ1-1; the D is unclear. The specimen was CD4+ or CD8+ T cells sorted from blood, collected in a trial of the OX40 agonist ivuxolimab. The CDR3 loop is CATSRDVWVGTEAFF. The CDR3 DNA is TGTGCCACCAGCAGAGACGTTTGGGTCGGCACTGAAGCTTTCTTT.